This section outlines one T cell receptor (beta chain) sequence together with its context. Its antigen is unknown. A much more abundant neighbour one base away suggests this may be a read error. The record originates from a study of T-cell reconstitution after alpha-beta-depleted transplantation in children. Study-wide findings and caveats: A year post-transplant, T-cell counts and diversity derived mostly from newly produced T cells. Diversity of TCRbeta at day 60 was high in some patients, arising from surviving recipient T cells and thymic progenitors. Several hundred graft clones that had expanded were reportedly the source of alpha-beta T cells about two months after transplant.

This CDR3 has 14 amino acids. CDR1 and CDR2 (germline): SEHNR, FQNEAQ (reference sequence). For TCRbeta, the library was prepared with unique molecular identifiers. TCRdb reprocessed the PCR reads with MiXCR, giving one entry per CDR3 protein. Of 150,000 to 200,000 distinct CDR3 sequences in the sample, approximately 12% were seen once. The TCR was taken from a boy between 2 and 10 years old with acute myeloid leukemia, due to receive a stem cell transplant. Sequenced here: PBMCs, sampled before TCRalphabeta/CD19-depleted stem cell transplant. The rearrangement joins TRBV7-9 to TRBJ1-5, with D unclear. The CDR3 DNA reads as TGTGCCAGCAGCTTGAGCGCTATGGGTCAGCCCCATCATTTT. Protein sequence: CASSLSAMGQPHHF.